This record concerns one T cell receptor (beta chain) sequence. The clone's antigen remains unknown. Per-base qualities were not stored, and no clone one base away is much larger. Other DNA sequences from this sample encode an identical CDR3 as well. The germline V and J ends show losses of 5 bases and 4 bases respectively, and no gene match explains 5 bases of the junction. The CDR3 contains 14 residues, cysteine and phenylalanine counted. Just the 42-base CDR3 DNA is kept, in frame starting at base 1. CDR1 and CDR2, looked up from the germline V gene (reference sequence), are LNHDA and SQIVND. TCR CDR3 regions were amplified from genomic DNA by multiplex PCR using the deep immunoSEQ assay. For each cell subset, the extracted genomic DNA was distributed evenly across all wells of several immunoSEQ 96-well plates, and each plate served as one replicate. For sorted subsets, about 0.2 ug genomic DNA, equal to tens of thousands of T cell genomes, was loaded into each replicate PCR. Purified libraries were measured with a Qubit 3.0 fluorometer, size-checked on a Bioanalyzer 2100, and measured again with the KAPA Library Quantification kit. Every immunoSEQ 96-well plate was sequenced on a dedicated single-read 150-cycle Illumina NextSeq 550 flow cell. Per the authors' processing: Because the immunoSEQ output included only junctional sequences and no quality scores, the filtering could not be the same as the filtering used for full-length reads. Sequences were annotated with PyIR, a Python wrapper for IgBLAST v1.9, using IMGT germline references to assign V/J genes and CDR3. Reads were removed for weak V/J assignments (E-value above 1e-6), missing CDR3, stop codons, out-of-frame junctions, or ambiguous translated residues. V3J clonotypes were defined as sequences sharing an identical inferred V gene, J gene, and CDR3 amino acid sequence. The percentage overlap between two repertoires was calculated by dividing the number of shared unique clonotypes by the size of the smaller repertoire. Richness of each repertoire was evaluated using RTK rarefaction, the Chao1 estimator, and Recon v2.1 estimates of unobserved clonotypes. OLGA was used to compute generation probabilities for all TCRbeta clonotypes that the gDNA method yielded from several donors. This immuneACCESS table, as held by TCRdb, lists in-frame sequences with V and J called but not all clones. Of the missing ones, under half trace to an unresolved V gene in checked studies; the others have no known cause. V and J calls and clone size are those listed in that table; D and trimming were worked out from the DNA. The sample yields about 580,000 clones; more than 95% were counted once. Clones ranked in the top ten supply roughly 0.29% of the sample.

This sample was included in a study of shared clonotypes between healthy human individuals (dated by TCRdb to about 2020). About the study as a whole: A few men and two women, aged 18 to 49 years, made up the cohort. For each donor, three plates each were used for CD4 naive and CD4 memory, two plates were used for CD8 naive, and one plate was used for CD8 memory. Blood TCR repertoires of five healthy adults were deeply sequenced to estimate repertoire size and the extent of clonotype sharing between individuals. Different laboratories and diverse techniques were used to prepare libraries and sequence TCR repertoires, to increase sequencing depth and limit assay-specific biases. Each donor's leukapheresis produced roughly between roughly 0.9 and 8.9 billion PBMCs. General conclusions and limits of the study: The small number of donors limited the genetic and exposure-history diversity represented. Pairwise subsampling led to the expectation that sequencing depth would affect the degree of clonotype sharing among donors. Rarefaction of sorted-subset datasets indicated incomplete sequencing despite the large sequencing depth. Estimated clonotype richness was generally larger for naive than for memory subsets. When four donors were compared, the shared fraction of clonotypes was about 5% for naive CD4, 3.5% for naive CD8, about 2.4% for memory CD4, and 0.3% to 0.5% for memory CD8. Only blood was sampled, and tissue TCR repertoires likely differ from those in blood. Clonotypes shared by all four sorted-subset donors showed higher generation probabilities than non-shared clonotypes.

CD8 naive samples consisted of CD45RO-negative cells that were positively selected for CCR7, yielding a CD45RA+CCR7+ population without TemRA cells. The donors were healthy, HIV-negative adults who had no recently reported acute infections or vaccinations. Every donor was a Caucasian adult residing in Nashville, Tennessee, USA. Blood was obtained by leukapheresis, after which PBMCs were separated by Ficoll-Histopaque density gradient centrifugation and cryopreserved in liquid nitrogen vapor phase. Purity and quantity of every magnetically sorted T cell population were checked by analytical flow cytometry. From each sorted fraction, genomic DNA was isolated and quantified by UV absorbance on a Nanodrop 2000c.

The sequencing input was naive CD8+ T cells sorted from blood. Reading the label with the study, this specimen's cell subset or site is: CD45RA+CCR7+. This clonotype was obtained from a young man in good health. The V and J segments used are TRBV19 and TRBJ2-1; 7 bases in the junction line up with TRBD2. The nucleotide sequence reads TGTGCCAGTAGTTTGGCTAGCGGTTACAATGAGCAGTTCTTC. It codes for CASSLASGYNEQFF. With the portions outside the CDR3 filled from the reference TRBV19 and TRBJ2-1 genes, the complete variable region becomes DGGITQSPKYLFRKEGQNVTLSCEQNLNHDAMYWYRQDPGQGLRLIYYSQIVNDFQKGDIAEGYSVSREKKESFPLTVTSAQKNPTAFYLCASSLASGYNEQFFGPGTRLTVL.